This T cell receptor (beta chain) was sequenced for a study of cytomegalovirus exposure and HLA in healthy donors. Study observations and caveats: Earlier analysis found most TCR beta V segments productive about 90% or about 30% of the time. TCR beta sequences reportedly predicted the HLA-A and HLA-B alleles of most subjects accurately.

Amplification used 60 Vbeta primers and 13 Jbeta primers. Generated by immunoSEQ multiplex PCR, the TCRdb table keeps only in-frame clones and is missing some. In the table there are 95,000 to 150,000 clones, around 74% of which are singletons. Concerning this clone itself: The antigen is unknown.

The CDR3 contains 13 residues. In germline, CDR1 is KGHSH, CDR2 LQKENI. V gave up 3 bases and J gave up 13 bases; unmatched junction bases: 9. The chain joins TRBV18 to TRBJ2-1; 7 nucleotides match TRBD1. Material for sequencing was PBMCs. The TCR sequence derives from a man between 60 and 70 years old in good health and CMV-seropositive. As DNA, the CDR3 is TGTGCCAGCTCACCTCCGACAGGGCCGGGCCAGTTCTTC. Encoded protein: CASSPPTGPGQFF.